The 14 T cell receptor beta chains below come from one sample, sequenced in a study of blood T cell repertoires in COVID-19. Profiling relied on immunoSEQ multiplex PCR, and the TCRdb table lists in-frame clones only, not all of them. This table has approximately 90,000 clones, around nine tenths appearing once. The sequenced sample was peripheral blood. These receptors were obtained from a man in his sixties with acute or convalescent COVID-19.

This chain joins TRBV6-5 and TRBJ2-3; 12 bases fit TRBD2. CDR3 length equals 15 residues. V dropped 7 bases and J dropped 2; count of bases not matched to a gene: 4. CDR1 is MNHEY, CDR2 SVGAGI, per germline. Written as DNA, the CDR3 is TGTGCCAGCAACCTAGCGGGAGGGCCCACAGATACGCAGTATTTT. Protein product: CASNLAGGPTDTQYF.

The CDR3 loop is CASSPGEFQPQHF. CDR3 sequence (DNA): TGTGCCAGCAGTCCCGGGGAGTTTCAGCCCCAGCATTTT. The chain links TRBV27 to TRBJ1-5, with no clear D. Germline V CDR1 and CDR2: MNHEY, SMNVEV (reference sequence). V dropped 5 bases and J dropped 6 bases, with 11 bases sitting between them. CDR3 length: 13 amino acids.

The CDR3 DNA is TGTGCCTGGGAGGAGGTGAACCGCCCCAATGAGCAGTTCTTC. Translated, it gives CAWEEVNRPNEQFF. V gene TRBV30 combines with J gene TRBJ2-1; a possible D gene is TRBD2 (5 bases). Germline V gene sequence: CDR1 GTSNPN, CDR2 SVGIG (reference sequence). This CDR3 is 14 amino acids long. Trimming removed 5 bases from V and 6 bases from J, with 17 bases in between. The variable domain in full, with the rest retrieved from reference TRBV30 and TRBJ2-1, is SQTIHQWPATLVQPVGSPLSLECTVEGTSNPNLYWYRQAAGRGLQLLFYSVGIGQISSEVPQNLSASRPQDRQFILSSKKLLLSDSGFYLCAWEEVNRPNEQFFGPGTRLTVL.

The chain has TRBV5-1 and TRBJ1-1, with D perhaps TRBD1 (6 bases). The V end was cut by 4 bases, the J end by 1 base, with 14 bases between. CDR1 and CDR2 from the germline V gene are SGHRS and YFSETQ. The CDR3 consists of 15 residues. The CDR3 nucleotides read TGCGCCAGCAGCGAGACGGACAGATCGAACACTGAAGCTTTCTTT. The encoded protein is CASSETDRSNTEAFF.

V gene TRBV30 combines with J gene TRBJ1-6; D unresolved. V was clipped by 3 bases and J by 0 bases, with 12 bases between them. Germline V gene lookup returns CDR1 GTSNPN and CDR2 SVGIG (reference sequence). The CDR3 sequence is 16 residues long. The CDR3 DNA follows: TGTGCCTGGAGGTTTTCCACCAGCTCCTATAATTCACCCCTCCACTTT. Its translation: CAWRFSTSSYNSPLHF.

V usage is TRBV5-8 and J usage is TRBJ1-1; unclear D gene. The CDR3 has 11 amino acids. Trimming removed 1 base from V and 8 bases from J, with 6 bases in between. Germline CDR1 reads SGHTS; CDR2 reads YDEGEE. CDR3 in DNA: TGTGCCAGCAGCTTGAGGCGGGAAGCTTTCTTT. It codes for CASSLRREAFF.

The chain carries TRBV5-1 and TRBJ1-2, with D maybe TRBD1 (5 bases). The V gene's germline CDR1 is SGHRS and CDR2 YFSETQ. The ends were cut back, 0 bases at V and 5 bases at J, with 11 bases in the middle. CDR3 length: 14 amino acids. The CDR3: CASSLAGLGYGYTF. In DNA form, the CDR3 reads TGCGCCAGCAGCTTGGCAGGGTTAGGATATGGCTACACCTTC.

The genes are TRBV10-2 and TRBJ2-7, with 9 nucleotides matching TRBD1. J was trimmed by 3 bases and V by 1 base; bases with no gene match: 7. This CDR3 region has 16 residues. Germline V gene lookup returns CDR1 WSHSY and CDR2 SAAADI. CDR3 sequence: CASSEWGQGPFYEQYF. CDR3 in DNA: TGCGCCAGCAGTGAGTGGGGACAGGGCCCTTTCTACGAGCAGTACTTC.

The V call is TRBV30, the J call TRBJ1-3; the D is unclear. CDR1 is GTSNPN, CDR2 SVGIG, per germline (reference sequence). The CDR3 is 12 amino acids. The V and J ends lost 4 bases and 9 bases respectively, with 13 bases between them. CDR3 DNA sequence: TGTGCCTGGATTGAGCCCGTCGGCACCATATATTTT. This gives the protein CAWIEPVGTIYF.

The CDR3 bases are TGTGCCAGCAGCTTAGAGTATGGGGCTTCGACGGAAGCTTTCTTT. Translation: CASSLEYGASTEAFF. The chain is built from TRBV11-2 and TRBJ1-1, with D possibly matching TRBD1 (5 bases). With 0 bases removed from V and 8 bases from J, the gap between germline ends came to 16 bases. The germline gives CDR1 SGHAT, CDR2 FQNNGV. The CDR3 contains 15 residues. The whole variable domain, filled in from reference TRBV11-2 and TRBJ1-1, reads EAGVAQSPRYKIIEKRQSVAFWCNPISGHATLYWYQQILGQGPKLLIQFQNNGVVDDSQLPKDRFSAERLKGVDSTLKIQPAKLEDSAVYLCASSLEYGASTEAFFGQGTRLTVV.

The rearrangement uses TRBV27 and TRBJ2-2, with 8 bases aligning to TRBD2. The V segment lost 6 bases and the J segment 9 bases; nucleotides outside the gene matches: 12. The CDR3 is made up of 15 amino acids. The V gene's germline CDR1 is MNHEY and CDR2 SMNVEV (reference sequence). CDR3 loop: CASSGWASGLRELFF. DNA for the CDR3: TGTGCCAGCAGCGGGTGGGCTAGCGGGTTAAGGGAGCTGTTTTTT.

The chain combines TRBV29-1 with TRBJ1-1; D possibly corresponds to TRBD1 (6 bases). The CDR3 sequence is 13 residues long. Per the germline V gene, CDR1 is SQVTM and CDR2 is ANQGSEA. The germline V and J ends were trimmed by 2 bases and 1 base, with 8 bases remaining between them. CDR3 sequence: CSVEPTGNTEAFF. CDR3 DNA sequence: TGCAGCGTTGAACCGACAGGGAACACTGAAGCTTTCTTT. Based on the CDR3 plus reference TRBV29-1 and TRBJ1-1, the full variable domain is SAVISQKPSRDICQRGTSLTIQCQVDSQVTMMFWYRQQPGQSLTLIATANQGSEATYESGFVIDKFPISRPNLTFSTLTVSNMSPEDSSIYLCSVEPTGNTEAFFGQGTRLTVV.

The genes are TRBV30 and TRBJ1-3; TRBD1 matches 9 bases. The germline V gene encodes CDR1 GTSNPN and CDR2 SVGIG (reference sequence). V dropped 4 bases and J dropped 2; count of bases not matched to a gene: 0. This CDR3 spans 13 amino acids. The CDR3 sequence is CAWNRGPGNTIYF. The CDR3 DNA reads TGTGCCTGGAACAGGGGGCCTGGAAACACCATATATTTT.

The gene calls are TRBV7-9 and TRBJ1-2; 8 positions agree with TRBD1. This CDR3 has 16 amino acids. Germline V gene data show CDR1 as SEHNR and CDR2 as FQNEAQ (reference sequence). Trimming removed 5 bases from V and 0 bases from J; junction bases left unmatched: 8. CDR3 region: CASSPQGAPSNYGYTF. In DNA form, the CDR3 reads TGTGCCAGCAGCCCCCAGGGGGCCCCTTCTAACTATGGCTACACCTTC.